These 21 T cell receptor beta chains were all obtained from the same sample, sequenced in a study of breast tumors, draining lymph nodes, adjacent tissues (dated by TCRdb to 2016 to 2017). The receptor library was made with multiplex PCR. Sequenced on an Illumina HiSeq 2000. The public reads were reprocessed in TCRdb via fastp at Q25 and MiXCR, keeping in-frame beta chains. A single entry per CDR3 protein holds the most common genes and DNA from its merged rows. The sample table shows about 170,000 distinct CDR3 sequences, and 30% to 35% are seen once. 3.8% of the sample comes from the top ten. Lymph node samples were obtained from the axillary draining lymph nodes of breast cancer patients. Sequenced sample: axillary lymph node tissue. Source of these receptors: a female donor with breast cancer. Some clones in this sample may be carry-over from other donors' samples.

The gene calls are TRBV20-1 and TRBJ1-2, with 10 bases fitting TRBD1. Germline CDR1 and CDR2: DFQATT and SNEGSKA (reference sequence). Unmatched junction bases numbered 6, after V lost 6 bases and J lost 8 bases. The CDR3 has 12 amino acids. The CDR3 is CSAGQGQGGYTF. The CDR3 nucleotides read TGCAGTGCGGGACAGGGACAGGGGGGCTACACCTTC.

The rearrangement joins TRBV15 to TRBJ2-7, with 9 bases identical to TRBD1. This CDR3 region has 15 residues. V shed 3 bases and J 2 bases; nucleotides not matched to a gene: 5. Germline CDR1 LNHNV, CDR2 YYDKDF (reference sequence). The CDR3 nucleotides are TGTGCCACCAGCAGCCCGGACAGGGGAACCTACGAGCAGTACTTC. This sequence encodes CATSSPDRGTYEQYF.

This clonotype was detected ten times or more. The chain links TRBV9 to TRBJ1-2; D is ambiguous. This CDR3 is 13 amino acids long. CDR1 is SGDLS and CDR2 is YYNGEE in the germline V gene. V lost 2 bases, J lost 7 bases, and 12 bases lay in between. The CDR3 here is CASSVSGVTGYTF. The CDR3 coding sequence is TGTGCCAGCAGCGTCTCCGGGGTCACTGGCTACACCTTC. The full variable domain, with the rest looked up from reference TRBV9 and TRBJ1-2, is DSGVTQTPKHLITATGQRVTLRCSPRSGDLSVYWYQQSLDQGLQFLIQYYNGEERAKGNILERFSAQQFPDLHSELNLSSLELGDSALYFCASSVSGVTGYTFGSGTRLTVV.

This clonotype was seen repeatedly, ten times or more. This sequence joins TRBV19 and TRBJ2-7, with 9 bases that match TRBD1. Trimming at V came to 5 bases and at J to 6 bases, leaving 14 bases not matched to a gene. The CDR3 sequence is 16 residues long. Germline CDR1 LNHDA, CDR2 SQIVND (reference sequence). CDR3 nucleotide sequence: TGTGCCAGTAGTCCTCAGGGGACAGGGTTGGGCTCCGAGCAGTACTTC. Its translation: CASSPQGTGLGSEQYF.

A remark on this clonotype: A much larger clone differs by one base, so this may be a read error. The V call is TRBV28, the J call TRBJ1-4; maybe TRBD1 (5 bases). The CDR3 sequence is 14 residues long. Between the trimmed V and J ends, which lost 7 bases and 8 bases, there was a span of 17 bases. CDR1 and CDR2 from the germline V gene are MDHEN and SYDVKM. CDR3 bases: TGTGCCAGCACCCTGGGGGGGATGGGAGAAAAACTGTTTTTT. Translated: CASTLGGMGEKLFF.

This clonotype was recorded many times. The CDR3 coding sequence is TGTGCCACCAGCAGAAAGGGTGCTGACAGCTATAATTCACCCCTCCACTTT. This encodes CATSRKGADSYNSPLHF. The chain is built from TRBV15 and TRBJ1-6, with D possibly being TRBD1 (5 bases). Trimming took 2 bases from V and 3 from J, leaving 14 bases between them. This CDR3 is built from 17 residues. From germline, CDR1 is LNHNV and CDR2 YYDKDF (reference sequence). The full variable domain, rest sourced from reference TRBV15 and TRBJ1-6, is DAMVIQNPRYQVTQFGKPVTLSCSQTLNHNVMYWYQQKSSQAPKLLFHYYDKDFNNEADTPDNFQSRRPNTSFCFLDIRSPGLGDTAMYLCATSRKGADSYNSPLHFGNGTRLTVT.

Remarks on this clonotype: Being one base from a much bigger clone, this may be a read error. The chain carries TRBV11-2 and TRBJ2-5; either TRBD1 or TRBD2 may supply D (5 bases each). Germline V gene lookup returns CDR1 SGHAT and CDR2 FQNNGV. This CDR3 has 13 amino acids. The CDR3 DNA reads as TGTGCCAGCAGCCGGGACCACCAAGCGACCCAGTACTTC. Its protein is CASSRDHQATQYF.

Comment on this clonotype: One base away lies a much larger clone, so this may be a sequencing read error. This chain joins TRBV27 and TRBJ1-2; 7 nucleotides align to TRBD1. CDR3 length: 13 amino acids. Losses at the gene ends were 6 bases for V and 7 bases for J; bases not matched to a gene: 8. The germline V gene has CDR1 MNHEY and CDR2 SMNVEV (reference sequence). CDR3 bases: TGTGCCAGCAGGGCGGGACAGCCCTGTGGCTACACCTTC. The encoded protein is CASRAGQPCGYTF.

About this clonotype itself: The junction differs from germline at one of its ends, possibly a read error. The J gene is TRBJ2-5, the V gene TRBV19; D might be TRBD2 (6 bases). The CDR3 extends over 14 amino acids. Germline CDR1 LNHDA, CDR2 SQIVND (reference sequence). The CDR3 is CANSMEGIGETQYF. CDR3 nucleotide sequence: TGTGCCAATAGTATGGAGGGGATTGGAGAGACCCAGTACTTC.

In its sample, this clonotype was seen many times. V is TRBV11-3 and J is TRBJ2-1; D ambiguous. CDR1 is SGHNT and CDR2 is YENEEA in the germline V gene. This CDR3 has 15 residues. Trimming took off 4 bases at V and 8 bases at J, with 18 bases between the two ends. CDR3 DNA sequence: TGTGCCAGCAGCTCATCGGCAGTCCCTACTGATGAGCAGTTCTTC. Protein sequence: CASSSSAVPTDEQFF.

The table lists this clonotype with many counts. The rearrangement joins TRBV6-1 to TRBJ2-3; D gene ambiguous. Germline CDR1 and CDR2: MNHNS and SASEGT. Trimming removed 5 bases at V and 6 bases at J, with 12 bases between. This CDR3 comprises 13 residues. This chain's CDR3 is CASSSSLVDTQYF. The CDR3 DNA follows: TGTGCCAGCAGTAGTAGCCTTGTGGATACGCAGTATTTT.

The J gene is TRBJ2-3, the V gene TRBV7-3; 9 bases line up with TRBD2. Germline V gene sequence: CDR1 SGHTA, CDR2 FQGTGA. V trimming: 0 bases; J trimming: 14 bases; junction bases outside the gene matches: 18. This CDR3 is 17 amino acids long. The CDR3 DNA follows: TGTGCCAGCAGCTTAACCTGGCGCGGGAGGGGCACAGATCCGCGGTATTTT. Its translation: CASSLTWRGRGTDPRYF. Variable domain in full (rest from reference TRBV7-3 and TRBJ2-3): GAGVSQTPSNKVTEKGKYVELRCDPISGHTALYWYRQSLGQGPEFLIYFQGTGAADDSGLPNDRFFAVRPEGSVSTLKIQRTERGDSAVYLCASSLTWRGRGTDPRYFGPGTRLTVL.

This clonotype was found many times. This sequence joins TRBV19 and TRBJ2-3; perhaps TRBD2 as D (7 bases). Trimming left V 8 bases short and J 2 bases short, with 20 bases between. This CDR3 is 16 amino acids long. Germline-derived CDR1 and CDR2 are LNHDA and SQIVND (reference sequence). In DNA form, the CDR3 reads TGTGCCAGTGATCGTAGGGGGGGCCTTATCACAGATACGCAGTATTTT. It translates to CASDRRGGLITDTQYF.

On this clonotype itself: At one boundary the junction diverges from the germline segment, which might be a read error. The V gene is TRBV12-3 or TRBV12-4, the J gene TRBJ2-2; TRBD2 might be the D (6 bases). The CDR3 totals 14 residues. DNA for the CDR3: TGTGCCAGCAGTTCTGGCGGGAACACTGGGGGGCTGTTTTTT. This sequence encodes CASSSGGNTGGLFF.

This clonotype was seen ten or more times. This chain uses TRBV9 with TRBJ2-7, with TRBD1 identical over 9 bases. The germline gives CDR1 SGDLS, CDR2 YYNGEE. J gave up 3 bases and V 4 bases, and 11 bases lay outside the gene matches. The length of the CDR3 is 16 residues. CDR3 protein: CASSTGPGQGSYEQYF. The CDR3 DNA is TGTGCCAGCAGCACAGGCCCCGGACAGGGGAGCTACGAGCAGTACTTC.

The V gene is TRBV27, the J gene TRBJ2-2; TRBD2 is a possible D gene (5 bases). Germline V gene data show CDR1 as MNHEY and CDR2 as SMNVEV (reference sequence). The V gene lost 5 bases and the J gene lost 2 bases, with 15 bases spanning the gap. This CDR3 spans 16 amino acids. CDR3 region: CASSPTGSGNTGELFF. DNA for the CDR3: TGTGCCAGCAGTCCGACGGGGTCTGGAAACACCGGGGAGCTGTTTTTT.

This clonotype showed up many times. The genes are TRBV5-1 and TRBJ2-7; weak D call: TRBD2 (6 bases). Looked up from germline, CDR1 is SGHRS and CDR2 is YFSETQ. Trimming pared 5 bases from V and 3 bases from J, leaving 18 bases between. This CDR3 is built from 15 residues. CDR3 in DNA: TGCGCCAGCAGTTGGGAGGCCAGCGAAGGCTACGAGCAGTACTTC. Translated: CASSWEASEGYEQYF. Using reference TRBV5-1 and TRBJ2-7 for the parts outside the CDR3, the full variable domain is KAGVTQTPRYLIKTRGQQVTLSCSPISGHRSVSWYQQTPGQGLQFLFEYFSETQRNKGNFPGRFSGRQFSNSRSEMNVSTLELGDSALYLCASSWEASEGYEQYFGPGTRLTVT.

In regard to this clonotype: One base away lies a much larger clone, so this may be a sequencing read error. V gene TRBV28 combines with J gene TRBJ1-6; 9 bases match TRBD1. Germline-derived CDR1 and CDR2 are MDHEN and SYDVKM. There are 15 residues in the CDR3. The CDR3 DNA is TGTGCCGGCAGTTTCTGGGGACAGGGTTATTCACCCCTCCACTTT. Translated: CAGSFWGQGYSPLHF.

The sample holds many counts of this clonotype. Possible read error: a much larger clone is one base away. The rearrangement joins TRBV7-8 to TRBJ2-5, with D unclear. Germline V gene lookup returns CDR1 SGHVS and CDR2 FQNEAQ. CDR3 length equals 15 residues. In DNA, the CDR3 is TGTGCCAGCAGCCTCAAGACTGCTCTCCAAGAGACCCAGCACTTC. It is translated as CASSLKTALQETQHF. Full variable domain (rest looked up from reference TRBV7-8 and TRBJ2-5): GAGVSQSPRYKVAKRGQDVALRCDPISGHVSLFWYQQALGQGPEFLTYFQNEAQLDKSGLPSDRFFAERPEGSVSTLKIQRTQQEDSAVYLCASSLKTALQETQHFGPGTRLLVL.

This clonotype has at least ten counts. V and J are TRBV28 and TRBJ1-2; 7 bases match TRBD1. V gave up 6 bases and J gave up 8 bases; unmatched junction bases: 6. The CDR3 sequence is 12 residues long. CDR1 is MDHEN and CDR2 is SYDVKM in the germline V gene. CDR3 region: CASRIQGYGYTF. CDR3 coding DNA: TGTGCCAGCAGAATACAGGGGTACGGCTACACCTTC.

This clonotype came up many times. The rearrangement uses TRBV5-6 and TRBJ2-3; no reliable D call. The V end lost 0 bases, the J end lost 1 base, and 3 bases lay between the germline ends. The CDR3 is made up of 13 amino acids. The V gene's germline CDR1 is SGHDT and CDR2 YYEEEE. The CDR3 nucleotides read TGTGCCAGCAGCTTGGAAGGCACAGATACGCAGTATTTT. Its translation: CASSLEGTDTQYF.